This T cell receptor (beta chain) was profiled in a study of human T cells and chemical hapten exposure. This sample's time point: pre-sensitization, week 0. Stated treatment: therapeutic diphenylcyclopropenone sensitization with weekly scalp DPC. This clonotype was recorded a few times. J gave up 1 base and V 5 bases, and 5 bases lay outside the gene matches. The CDR3 is 14 residues long. Per the germline V gene, CDR1 is KGHSH and CDR2 is LQKENI. TCRdb re-called the RACE reads through MiXCR, storing one row per CDR3 protein. The sample shows roughly 40,000 distinct CDR3 sequences, about an eighth of them seen only once.

This clonotype was obtained from a woman between 25 and 40 years old with alopecia areata. Some clones in this sample may be carry-over from other donors' samples. This material consisted of whole blood, taken in connection with sensitization to the hapten diphenylcyclopropenone (DPC). V usage is TRBV18 and J usage is TRBJ2-7, with 7 bases lining up with TRBD1. CDR3 DNA sequence: TGTGCCAGCTCAAGGGGGCCAAGGTCCTACGAGCAGTACTTC. Protein product: CASSRGPRSYEQYF.